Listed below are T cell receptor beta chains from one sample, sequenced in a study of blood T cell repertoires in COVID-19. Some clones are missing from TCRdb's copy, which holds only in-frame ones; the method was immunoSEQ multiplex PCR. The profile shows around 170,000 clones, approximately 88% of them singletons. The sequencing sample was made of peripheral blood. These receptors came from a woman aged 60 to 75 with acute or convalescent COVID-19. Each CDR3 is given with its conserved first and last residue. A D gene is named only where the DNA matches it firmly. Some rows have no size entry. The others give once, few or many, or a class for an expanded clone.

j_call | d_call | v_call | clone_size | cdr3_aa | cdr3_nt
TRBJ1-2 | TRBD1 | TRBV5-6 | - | CASSPDRGLNYGYTF | TGTGCCAGCAGCCCGGACAGGGGGCTTAACTATGGCTACACCTTC
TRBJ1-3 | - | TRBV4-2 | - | CASSQTQGGNTIYF | TGTGCCAGCAGCCAAACCCAGGGTGGAAACACCATATATTTT
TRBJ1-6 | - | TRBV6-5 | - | CASSYASTANSPLHF | TGTGCCAGCAGTTACGCGTCGACAGCTAATTCACCCCTCCACTTT
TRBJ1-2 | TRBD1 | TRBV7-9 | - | CASSLRDRDRANYGYTF | TGTGCCAGCAGCTTAAGGGACAGGGATAGGGCTAACTATGGCTACACCTTC
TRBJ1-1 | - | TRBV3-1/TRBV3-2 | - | CASSQGPGDTEAFF | TGTGCCAGCAGCCAAGGTCCAGGGGACACTGAAGCTTTCTTT
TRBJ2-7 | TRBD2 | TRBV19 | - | CASSIGPLAGEQYF | TGTGCCAGTAGTATCGGTCCCCTAGCGGGAGAGCAGTACTTC
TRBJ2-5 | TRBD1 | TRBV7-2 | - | CASSLSPRTGKETQYF | TGTGCCAGCAGCTTAAGCCCCAGGACAGGGAAGGAGACCCAGTACTTC
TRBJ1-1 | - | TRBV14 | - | CASRFGPHTEAFF | TGTGCCAGCAGGTTTGGGCCACACACTGAAGCTTTCTTT
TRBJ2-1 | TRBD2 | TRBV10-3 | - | CAITAGGYNEQFF | TGTGCCATCACGGCGGGGGGATACAATGAGCAGTTCTTC
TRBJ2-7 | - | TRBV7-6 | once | CASSEETANLYEQYF | TGTGCCAGCAGCGAGGAGACAGCCAACCTCTACGAGCAGTACTTC
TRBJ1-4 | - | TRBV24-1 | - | CATSGIRDCQMVPPNEKLFF | TGTGCCACCAGTGGAATTAGGGACTGCCAAATGGTACCCCCCAATGAAAAACTGTTTTTT
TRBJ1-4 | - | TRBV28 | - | CASSQRGQSNEKLFF | TGTGCCAGCAGTCAAAGAGGACAGAGTAATGAAAAACTGTTTTTT
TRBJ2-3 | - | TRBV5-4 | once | CASSTDRRTDTQYF | TGTGCCAGCAGCACAGACAGGCGAACAGATACGCAGTATTTT
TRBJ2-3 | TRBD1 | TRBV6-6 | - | CASSRQGSGTDTQYF | TGTGCCAGCAGTCGACAGGGTTCTGGCACAGATACGCAGTATTTT
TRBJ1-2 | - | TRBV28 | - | CASSFFGGAGGYTF | TGTGCCAGCAGTTTTTTCGGGGGGGCCGGTGGCTACACCTTC
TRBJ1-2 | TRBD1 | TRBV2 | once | CASSWDRDGYTF | TGTGCCAGCAGCTGGGACAGGGATGGCTACACCTTC
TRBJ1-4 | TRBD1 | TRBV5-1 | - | CASSLTRTGSNEKLFF | TGCGCCAGCAGCTTGACAAGGACAGGGAGTAATGAAAAACTGTTTTTT
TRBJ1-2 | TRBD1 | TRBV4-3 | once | CASSQVDRASDGYTF | TGCGCCAGCAGCCAAGTCGACAGGGCCTCGGATGGCTACACCTTC
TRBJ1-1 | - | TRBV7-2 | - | CASSSGQNTEAFF | TGTGCCAGCAGCTCGGGACAGAACACTGAAGCTTTCTTT
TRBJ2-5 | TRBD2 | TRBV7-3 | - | CASSVAGGGETQYF | TGTGCCAGCAGCGTAGCGGGTGGGGGAGAGACCCAGTACTTC
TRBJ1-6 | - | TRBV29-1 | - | CSVPKEENYNSPLHF | TGCAGCGTTCCTAAGGAGGAGAATTATAATTCACCCCTCCACTTT
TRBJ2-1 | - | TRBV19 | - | CASSSQGVSYNEQFF | TGTGCCAGTAGTTCCCAAGGGGTGTCCTACAATGAGCAGTTCTTC
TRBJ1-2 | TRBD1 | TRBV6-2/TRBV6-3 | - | CASSYEGAYDGYTF | TGTGCCAGCAGTTACGAGGGGGCATATGATGGCTACACCTTC
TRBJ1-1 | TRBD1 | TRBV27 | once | CASSRADRPNTEAFF | TGTGCCAGCAGTCGCGCGGACAGGCCGAACACTGAAGCTTTCTTT
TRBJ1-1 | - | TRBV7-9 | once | CASSWSQNTEAFF | TGTGCCAGCAGCTGGAGTCAGAACACTGAAGCTTTCTTT
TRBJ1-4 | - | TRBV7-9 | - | CASSPHPQGNEKLFF | TGTGCCAGCAGCCCCCACCCCCAGGGTAATGAAAAACTGTTTTTT
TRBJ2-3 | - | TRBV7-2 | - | CASSLRLVSDTQYF | TGTGCCAGCAGCTTACGACTAGTTTCAGATACGCAGTATTTT
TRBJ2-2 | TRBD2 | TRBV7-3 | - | CASSLGLAGAGELFF | TGTGCCAGCAGCTTAGGGCTAGCGGGGGCCGGGGAGCTGTTTTTT
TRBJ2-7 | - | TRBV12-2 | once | CASRLCGGATHHEQYF | TGTGCAAGTCGCTTATGCGGGGGGGCGACGCACCACGAGCAGTACTTC